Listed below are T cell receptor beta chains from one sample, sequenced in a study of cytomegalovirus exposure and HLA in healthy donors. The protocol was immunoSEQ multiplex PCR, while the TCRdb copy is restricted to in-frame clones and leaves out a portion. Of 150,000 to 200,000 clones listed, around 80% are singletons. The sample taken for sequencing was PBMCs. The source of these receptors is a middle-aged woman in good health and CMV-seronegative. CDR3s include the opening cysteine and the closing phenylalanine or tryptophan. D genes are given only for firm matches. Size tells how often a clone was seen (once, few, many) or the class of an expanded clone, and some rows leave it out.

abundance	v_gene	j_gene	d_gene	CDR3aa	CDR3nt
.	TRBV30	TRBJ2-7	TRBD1	CASGTGLVYEQYF	TGTGCCTCGGGGACAGGGCTAGTTTACGAGCAGTACTTC
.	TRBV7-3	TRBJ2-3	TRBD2	CASSPGTSGTTDTQYF	TGTGCCAGCAGCCCAGGGACTAGCGGGACCACAGATACGCAGTATTTT
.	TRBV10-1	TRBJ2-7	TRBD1	CASGQGGEQYF	TGCGCCAGCGGACAGGGGGGCGAGCAGTACTTC
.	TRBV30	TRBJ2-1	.	CAWSVLATYNEQFF	TGTGCCTGGAGTGTACTAGCTACATACAATGAGCAGTTCTTC
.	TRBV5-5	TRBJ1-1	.	CASSLATGSLFEAFF	TGTGCCAGCAGCTTGGCCACGGGGTCCCTTTTCGAGGCTTTCTTT
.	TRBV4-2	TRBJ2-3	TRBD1	CASSEDSAQGVRGTDTQYF	TGTGCCAGCAGCGAAGACAGTGCACAGGGGGTTAGGGGCACAGATACGCAGTATTTT
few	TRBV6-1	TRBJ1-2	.	CASTRDVGYGYTF	TGTGCCAGCACGAGGGATGTGGGGTATGGCTACACCTTC
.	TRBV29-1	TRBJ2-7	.	CSVAFPGDSSYEQYF	TGCAGCGTTGCCTTCCCGGGGGACAGCTCCTACGAGCAGTACTTC
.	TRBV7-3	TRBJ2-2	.	CASSLEGGAPSGELFF	TGTGCCAGCAGCTTAGAAGGCGGGGCCCCTTCTGGGGAGCTGTTTTTT
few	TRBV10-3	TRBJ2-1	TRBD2	CAMRQREEYNEQFF	TGTGCCATGCGTCAGCGGGAGGAGTACAATGAGCAGTTCTTC
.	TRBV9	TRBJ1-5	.	CASSAEDSDQPQHF	TGTGCCAGCAGCGCCGAAGACAGCGATCAGCCCCAGCATTTT
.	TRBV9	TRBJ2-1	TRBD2	CASSPRSSGLAGVRSYNEQFF	TGTGCCAGCAGCCCCCGATCCTCGGGACTAGCGGGAGTCCGATCCTACAATGAGCAGTTCTTC
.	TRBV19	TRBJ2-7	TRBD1	CASSIVGTAHEQYF	TGTGCCAGTAGTATAGTAGGGACAGCCCACGAGCAGTACTTC
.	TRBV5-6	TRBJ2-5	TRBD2	CASSLGLAGVGGPQYF	TGTGCCAGCAGCTTGGGTCTAGCGGGGGTCGGGGGACCCCAGTACTTC
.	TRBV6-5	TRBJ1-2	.	CASSYGRADGYTF	TGTGCCAGCAGTTACGGCAGGGCTGATGGCTACACCTTC
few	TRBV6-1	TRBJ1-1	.	CASLTRSLHEAFF	TGTGCCAGCCTAACCCGGAGCCTACATGAAGCTTTCTTT
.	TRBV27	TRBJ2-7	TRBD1	CASSVTGVNEQYF	TGTGCCAGCAGTGTGACAGGGGTGAACGAGCAGTACTTC
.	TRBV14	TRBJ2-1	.	CASSRSGSSYNEQFF	TGTGCCAGCAGCCGGAGCGGAAGCTCCTACAATGAGCAGTTCTTC
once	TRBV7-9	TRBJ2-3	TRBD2	CASSLAGGTDTQYF	TGTGCCAGCAGCTTAGCGGGAGGGACAGATACGCAGTATTTT
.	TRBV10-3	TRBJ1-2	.	CAISERGTYGYTF	TGTGCCATCAGTGAAAGGGGAACCTATGGCTACACCTTC
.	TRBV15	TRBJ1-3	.	CATSRVEGDGNTIYF	TGTGCCACCAGCAGAGTTGAGGGTGACGGAAACACCATATATTTT
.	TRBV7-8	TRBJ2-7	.	CASSRQEDSSSYEQYF	TGTGCCAGCAGCCGTCAGGAGGACAGTAGTTCCTACGAGCAGTACTTC
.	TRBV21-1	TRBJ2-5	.	CASSKGVRAETQYF	TGTGCCAGCAGCAAAGGGGTGCGGGCGGAGACCCAGTACTTC
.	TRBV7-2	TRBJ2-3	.	CASSFQRSSTDTQYF	TGTGCCAGCAGCTTCCAGCGGTCTAGCACAGATACGCAGTATTTT
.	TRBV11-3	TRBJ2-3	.	CASSPRGYADTQYF	TGTGCCAGCAGCCCGAGGGGGTACGCAGATACGCAGTATTTT
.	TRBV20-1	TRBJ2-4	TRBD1	CSGDRDSIENF	TGCAGTGGGGACAGGGACAGCATTGAGAACTTC
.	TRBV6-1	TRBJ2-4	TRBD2	CASSVAGLAENIQYF	TGTGCCAGCAGTGTAGCGGGACTAGCGGAAAACATTCAGTACTTC
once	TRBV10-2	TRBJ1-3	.	CASTHGNTIYF	TGCGCCAGCACCCATGGAAACACCATATATTTT
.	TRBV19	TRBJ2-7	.	CASSVGNPYEQYF	TGTGCCAGTAGTGTCGGGAACCCCTACGAGCAGTACTTC
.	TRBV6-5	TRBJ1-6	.	CASSYYGQDNSPLHF	TGTGCCAGCAGTTACTACGGACAAGATAATTCACCCCTCCACTTT
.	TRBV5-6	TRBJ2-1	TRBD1	CASSLGDRGYNEQFF	TGTGCCAGCAGCCTAGGGGACAGGGGATACAATGAGCAGTTCTTC
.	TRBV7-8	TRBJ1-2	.	CASSLRLSHGYTF	TGTGCCAGCAGCCTCAGACTATCGCATGGCTACACCTTC
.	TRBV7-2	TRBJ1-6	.	CASSGRVGSPLHF	TGTGCCAGCAGCGGCAGGGTGGGATCACCCCTCCACTTT
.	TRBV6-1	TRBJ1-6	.	CASRGQGYSPLHF	TGTGCCAGCAGAGGGCAGGGGTATTCACCCCTCCACTTT
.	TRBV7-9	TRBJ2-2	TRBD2	CASSPPAGGNTGELFF	TGTGCCAGCAGCCCTCCAGCGGGAGGGAACACCGGGGAGCTGTTTTTT
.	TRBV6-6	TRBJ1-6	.	CASIAGVNSPLHF	TGTGCCAGCATTGCAGGGGTAAATTCACCCCTCCACTTT
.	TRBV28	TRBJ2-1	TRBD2	CASSLLREKNEQFF	TGTGCCAGCAGTTTACTGCGGGAGAAGAATGAGCAGTTCTTC
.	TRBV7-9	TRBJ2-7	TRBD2	CASYDYSGLAEALREQYF	TGTGCCAGCTATGATTACTCGGGACTAGCGGAGGCGTTGCGTGAGCAGTACTTC
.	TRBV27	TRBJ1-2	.	CASSKPGFSYTF	TGTGCCAGCAGTAAACCAGGGTTCAGCTACACCTTC
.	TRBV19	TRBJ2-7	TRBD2	CASSTPGLAHEQYF	TGTGCCAGTAGTACCCCGGGACTAGCCCACGAGCAGTACTTC
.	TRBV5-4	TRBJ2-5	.	CASSLGGQNQETQYF	TGTGCCAGCAGCCTGGGGGGACAGAACCAAGAGACCCAGTACTTC
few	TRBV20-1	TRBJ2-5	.	CSASQGETQYF	TGCAGTGCTAGCCAGGGGGAGACCCAGTACTTC
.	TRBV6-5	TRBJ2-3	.	CASSYLGVTDTQYF	TGTGCCAGCAGTTACCTGGGAGTCACAGATACGCAGTATTTT
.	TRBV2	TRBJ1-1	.	CASAHQGLGNTEAFF	TGTGCCAGCGCTCACCAGGGGTTAGGGAACACTGAAGCTTTCTTT
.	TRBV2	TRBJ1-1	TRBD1	CASSGQGRKDTEAFF	TGTGCCAGCAGTGGACAGGGGAGGAAAGACACTGAAGCTTTCTTT
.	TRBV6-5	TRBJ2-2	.	CASSYLANTGELFF	TGTGCCAGCAGTTATCTAGCGAACACCGGGGAGCTGTTTTTT
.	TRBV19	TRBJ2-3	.	CASSIAFGTDTQYF	TGTGCCAGTAGTATAGCCTTCGGCACAGATACGCAGTATTTT
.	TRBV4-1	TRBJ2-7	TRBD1	CASSQDLGQGFRTYF	TGCGCCAGCAGCCAAGATCTGGGACAGGGTTTTAGGACGTACTTC
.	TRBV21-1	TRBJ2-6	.	CASSTQGEDSGANVLTF	TGTGCCAGCAGCACCCAAGGAGAGGACTCTGGGGCCAACGTCCTGACTTTC
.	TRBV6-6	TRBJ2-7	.	CASSLLSYEQYF	TGTGCCAGCTCTCTCCTATCCTACGAGCAGTACTTC
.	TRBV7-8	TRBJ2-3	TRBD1	CASSLGQGGADTQYF	TGTGCCAGTTCCCTTGGACAGGGGGGCGCAGATACGCAGTATTTT
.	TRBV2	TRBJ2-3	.	CASSPGSPGTDTQYF	TGTGCCAGCAGTCCCGGGAGCCCGGGCACAGATACGCAGTATTTT
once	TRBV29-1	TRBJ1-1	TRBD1	CSVHRGNTEAFF	TGCAGCGTCCACAGGGGGAACACTGAAGCTTTCTTT
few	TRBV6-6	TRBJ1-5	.	CASSYPEPQHF	TGTGCCAGCAGTTACCCAGAACCCCAGCATTTT
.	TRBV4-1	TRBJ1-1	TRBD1	CASSQPQGARIEAFF	TGCGCCAGCAGCCAACCACAGGGGGCCCGGATTGAAGCTTTCTTT
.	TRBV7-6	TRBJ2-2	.	CASSLSGLPNTGELFF	TGTGCCAGCAGCCTTAGCGGACTCCCGAACACCGGGGAGCTGTTTTTT
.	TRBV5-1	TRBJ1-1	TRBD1	CASSLGRQGKSDTEAFF	TGCGCCAGCAGCTTGGGGAGACAGGGGAAGAGTGATACTGAAGCTTTCTTT
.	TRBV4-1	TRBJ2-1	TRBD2	CASSQPSGISSYNEQFF	TGCGCCAGCAGCCAACCGAGCGGGATAAGCTCCTACAATGAGCAGTTCTTC
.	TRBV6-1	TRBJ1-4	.	CASSVKGANEKLFF	TGTGCCAGCAGTGTCAAGGGGGCTAATGAAAAACTGTTTTTT
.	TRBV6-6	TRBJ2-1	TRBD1	CASSYGTAKGNEQFF	TGTGCCAGCAGTTACGGGACAGCAAAGGGCAATGAGCAGTTCTTC